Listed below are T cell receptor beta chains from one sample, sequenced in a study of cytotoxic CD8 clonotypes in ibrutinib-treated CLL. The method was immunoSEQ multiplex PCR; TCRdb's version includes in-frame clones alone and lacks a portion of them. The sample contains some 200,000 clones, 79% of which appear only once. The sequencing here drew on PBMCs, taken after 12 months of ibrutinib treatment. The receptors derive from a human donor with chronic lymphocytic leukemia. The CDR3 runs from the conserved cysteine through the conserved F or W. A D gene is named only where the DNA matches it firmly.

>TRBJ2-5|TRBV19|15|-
TGTGCCAGTAGTAGAGGGCCGCTAGTAGGAGAGACCCAGTACTTC
CASSRGPLVGETQYF
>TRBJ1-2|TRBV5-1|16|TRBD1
TGCGCCAGCAGCTTAACAGGGACAGGGCTTGACTATGGCTACACCTTC
CASSLTGTGLDYGYTF
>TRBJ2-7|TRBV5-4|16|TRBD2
TGTGCCAGCAGCTTGGCCCCACTAGCGGGAGTTCACGAGCAGTACTTC
CASSLAPLAGVHEQYF
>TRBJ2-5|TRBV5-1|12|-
TGCGCCAGCAGCGGTGGACAAGAGACCCAGTACTTC
CASSGGQETQYF
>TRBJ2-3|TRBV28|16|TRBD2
TGTGCCAGCAGTTTGACCCTAGCGGATCGCACTGATACGCAGTATTTT
CASSLTLADRTDTQYF
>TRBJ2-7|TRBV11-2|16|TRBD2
TGTGCCAGCAGCGTAACACAGGGAGCGGGGGTCTACGAGCAGTACTTC
CASSVTQGAGVYEQYF
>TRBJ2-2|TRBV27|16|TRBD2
TGTGCCAGCAGTGTGACTAGCGGGGCGAACACCGGGGAGCTGTTTTTT
CASSVTSGANTGELFF
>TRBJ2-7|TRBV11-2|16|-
TGTGCCAGCAGCTTAGAAGGGGCAGGTAGCTCCTACGAGCAGTACTTC
CASSLEGAGSSYEQYF
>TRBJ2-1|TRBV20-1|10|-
TGCAGTGTAAGTGTGCAGGAGCAGTTCTTC
CSVSVQEQFF
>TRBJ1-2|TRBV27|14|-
TGTGCCAGCGGGAAGGGGGGAACTAACTATGGCTACACCTTC
CASGKGGTNYGYTF